The 25 T cell receptor beta chains below all came from one sample that was sequenced in a study of control samples from healthy donors and cancer patients (TCRdb year 2020). The method was the immunoSEQ multiplex PCR assay. TCRdb mirrors the immuneACCESS table, restricted to in-frame sequences. Some clones are absent from its copies; in checked studies, under half trace to an unresolved V gene, and the reason for the others is unknown. Within this sample are some 200,000 clones, with over 80% of them counted one time only. Of the sample, roughly 1.6% is held by the ten largest clones. Sequencing input: blood. The receptors were gathered from a man aged 18 to 30 in good health.

The chain employs TRBV6-5 and TRBJ1-6, with a possible D match to TRBD1 (5 bases). The ends were cut back, 6 bases at V and 7 bases at J, with 10 bases in the middle. The CDR3 covers 13 residues. The V gene's germline CDR1 is MNHEY and CDR2 SVGAGI. This CDR3 reads CASSDRKNSPLHF. In DNA, the CDR3 is TGTGCCAGCAGCGACAGAAAGAATTCACCCCTCCACTTT.

V gene TRBV6-4 combines with J gene TRBJ1-2; D is perhaps TRBD1 (6 bases). The CDR3 loop spans 13 amino acids. Germline-derived CDR1 and CDR2 are MRHNA and SNTAGT. The V end lost 0 bases, the J end lost 6 bases, and 8 bases lay between the germline ends. Here the CDR3 reads CASSDSTGNGYTF. CDR3 coding DNA: TGTGCCAGCAGTGACTCTACAGGGAATGGCTACACCTTC.

This chain uses TRBV10-3 with TRBJ1-1; D remains ambiguous. Per germline, CDR1 ENHRY and CDR2 SYGVKD. Trimming left V 3 bases short and J 1 base short, with 9 bases between. This CDR3 is 14 amino acids long. The CDR3 DNA follows: TGTGCCATCAGTGATTATTTGGGGAACACTGAAGCTTTCTTT. Amino acids: CAISDYLGNTEAFF.

The chain recombines TRBV5-1 with TRBJ1-2, with 9 bases that match TRBD1. The germline gives CDR1 SGHRS, CDR2 YFSETQ. Trimming removed 4 bases from V and 2 bases from J; junction bases left unmatched: 3. The CDR3 length is 14 residues. The CDR3 sequence is CASSATGGNYGYTF. CDR3 coding DNA: TGCGCCAGCAGCGCGACAGGGGGGAACTATGGCTACACCTTC.

The chain joins TRBV5-1 to TRBJ1-4, with 7 bases aligning to TRBD1. Per germline, CDR1 SGHRS and CDR2 YFSETQ. V dropped 2 bases and J dropped 4; count of bases not matched to a gene: 2. The CDR3 runs 14 residues. The DNA for the CDR3 is TGCGCCAGCAGCTTCACAGGGGTTAATGAAAAACTGTTTTTT. Translated, it gives CASSFTGVNEKLFF. The whole variable domain, remainder taken from reference TRBV5-1 and TRBJ1-4, is KAGVTQTPRYLIKTRGQQVTLSCSPISGHRSVSWYQQTPGQGLQFLFEYFSETQRNKGNFPGRFSGRQFSNSRSEMNVSTLELGDSALYLCASSFTGVNEKLFFGSGTQLSVL.

This sequence joins TRBV5-1 and TRBJ1-1, with D possibly matching TRBD1 (5 bases). The V and J ends lost 3 bases and 3 bases respectively, with 9 bases between them. This CDR3 has 13 residues. Germline values: CDR1 SGHRS, CDR2 YFSETQ. The CDR3 loop reads CASSWSGDTEAFF. The CDR3 DNA reads as TGCGCCAGCAGCTGGTCGGGGGACACTGAAGCTTTCTTT.

The rearrangement links TRBV30 to TRBJ2-6, with D possibly being TRBD2 (5 bases). CDR1 and CDR2 (germline): GTSNPN, SVGIG (reference sequence). The CDR3 is 13 residues long. V lost 8 bases, J lost 0 bases, and 8 bases lay in between. The CDR3 sequence: CARTASGANVLTF. DNA for the CDR3: TGTGCCCGGACTGCCTCTGGGGCCAACGTCCTGACTTTC.

The chain carries TRBV5-1 and TRBJ1-5; 8 bases are a match to TRBD1. The CDR3 is 14 residues long. J was trimmed by 3 bases and V by 3 bases; bases with no gene match: 2. Germline CDR1 is SGHRS and CDR2 is YFSETQ. The CDR3 sequence: CASSSGQANQPQHF. CDR3 nucleotide sequence: TGCGCCAGCAGCTCGGGACAGGCCAATCAGCCCCAGCATTTT.

This clone was seen only once. The gene calls are TRBV12-5 and TRBJ2-7; D uncertain. CDR1 and CDR2 (germline): LGHNT, FRNRAP. The CDR3 is 12 residues long. V was trimmed by 4 bases and J by 4 bases, leaving 8 bases between them. CDR3 residues: CASGSPRYEQYF. The CDR3 nucleotides read TGTGCTAGTGGTTCTCCTCGATACGAGCAGTACTTC.

This rearrangement joins TRBV30 to TRBJ1-5; 8 bases match TRBD1. In germline, CDR1 is GTSNPN, CDR2 SVGIG (reference sequence). This CDR3 is built from 16 residues. Trimming took 2 bases from V and 7 from J; bases not matched to a gene: 13. CDR3 residues: CAWSFSGGVVKQPQHF. The CDR3 DNA reads as TGTGCCTGGAGTTTCTCAGGGGGCGTAGTTAAACAGCCCCAGCATTTT. The full variable domain, completed using reference TRBV30 and TRBJ1-5, is SQTIHQWPATLVQPVGSPLSLECTVEGTSNPNLYWYRQAAGRGLQLLFYSVGIGQISSEVPQNLSASRPQDRQFILSSKKLLLSDSGFYLCAWSFSGGVVKQPQHFGDGTRLSIL.

The V call is TRBV9, the J call TRBJ1-3; weak D call: TRBD1 (5 bases). Trimming stripped 1 base from V and 2 bases from J, with 10 bases between. The CDR3 sequence is 15 residues long. The germline V gene has CDR1 SGDLS and CDR2 YYNGEE. In nucleotides, the CDR3 is TGTGCCAGCAGCGTATACCAGGGTGCTGGAAACACCATATATTTT. Its translation: CASSVYQGAGNTIYF.

The rearrangement links TRBV2 to TRBJ2-1; D is tentatively TRBD1 or TRBD2 (5 bases each). The CDR3 loop spans 12 amino acids. V dropped 7 bases and J dropped 3 bases, with 7 bases sitting between them. Germline CDR1 and CDR2: SNHLY and FYNNEI. As DNA, the CDR3 is TGTGCCAGCATGGGGGACTACAATGAGCAGTTCTTC. Translated: CASMGDYNEQFF.

This sequence joins TRBV29-1 and TRBJ1-4; D is uncertain. The CDR3 length is 14 residues. CDR1 and CDR2 (germline): SQVTM, ANQGSEA. Deletions cut 0 bases from V and 5 bases from J, with 10 bases between. The CDR3 is CSVEDRGRNEKLFF. In DNA form, the CDR3 reads TGCAGCGTTGAAGATAGAGGAAGAAATGAAAAACTGTTTTTT. Full variable domain (remainder filled in from reference TRBV29-1 and TRBJ1-4): SAVISQKPSRDICQRGTSLTIQCQVDSQVTMMFWYRQQPGQSLTLIATANQGSEATYESGFVIDKFPISRPNLTFSTLTVSNMSPEDSSIYLCSVEDRGRNEKLFFGSGTQLSVL.

This clone was seen a handful of times. The V call is TRBV23-1, the J call TRBJ1-6; no reliable D call. TRBV23-1 is treated as an ORF (open reading frame) with a function not yet certain. The CDR3 length is 16 residues. The germline V and J ends were trimmed by 2 bases and 5 bases, with 13 bases remaining between them. The CDR3: CASSQPPQEDNSPLHF. Written as DNA, the CDR3 is TGCGCCAGCAGTCAACCACCCCAGGAAGATAATTCACCCCTCCACTTT.

This clone was observed once. The chain uses TRBV9 and TRBJ1-5; D gene uncertain. Deletions cut 4 bases from V and 0 bases from J, with 11 bases between. From germline, CDR1 is SGDLS and CDR2 YYNGEE. This CDR3 region has 15 residues. The CDR3 spells CASSPHGSSNQPQHF. CDR3 nucleotides: TGTGCCAGCAGCCCCCATGGAAGTAGCAATCAGCCCCAGCATTTT.

Here the CDR3 reads CASSFAEGKQRQSSYEQYF. CDR3 DNA: TGTGCCAGCAGCTTTGCCGAAGGAAAACAGCGGCAGAGCTCCTACGAGCAGTACTTC. The V and J genes are TRBV7-6 and TRBJ2-7, with a tentative D call TRBD2 (5 bases). This CDR3 spans 19 amino acids. V dropped 3 bases and J dropped 0 bases, with 24 bases sitting between them. CDR1 and CDR2 (germline): SGHVS, FNYEAQ.

The V and J genes are TRBV6-5 and TRBJ1-1, with unresolved D. Trimming pared 8 bases from V and 3 bases from J, leaving 16 bases between. Germline CDR1 is MNHEY and CDR2 is SVGAGI. The CDR3 spans 14 residues. The CDR3 region has the DNA TGTGCCAGCGGCCCAGCCCGGATGGACACTGAAGCTTTCTTT. Translating gives CASGPARMDTEAFF.

The gene calls are TRBV15 and TRBJ1-5; D uncertain. Per germline, CDR1 LNHNV and CDR2 YYDKDF (reference sequence). CDR3 length equals 17 residues. The V and J ends lost 0 bases and 0 bases respectively, with 12 bases between them. CDR3 sequence: CATSRDLDFYSNQPQHF. DNA for the CDR3: TGTGCCACCAGCAGAGATTTGGATTTTTATAGCAATCAGCCCCAGCATTTT.

V gene TRBV18 combines with J gene TRBJ2-2, with 9 positions matching TRBD1. The CDR3 length is 16 residues. After removal of 3 bases from V and 5 bases from J, the junction contained 7 bases not matched to a gene. In germline, CDR1 is KGHSH, CDR2 LQKENI. CDR3 residues: CASSPRQGEETGELFF. The CDR3 coding sequence is TGTGCCAGCTCACCTCGACAGGGGGAGGAGACCGGGGAGCTGTTTTTT.

This chain joins TRBV27 and TRBJ1-5; D gene unclear. V dropped 3 bases and J dropped 0 bases, with 9 bases sitting between them. CDR3 length: 15 amino acids. Germline lookup yields CDR1 MNHEY and CDR2 SMNVEV (reference sequence). CDR3 residues: CASSFSLYSNQPQHF. Here the CDR3 DNA reads TGTGCCAGCAGTTTTTCCCTCTATAGCAATCAGCCCCAGCATTTT.

The rearrangement uses TRBV28 and TRBJ2-7, with unresolved D. The CDR3 is made up of 12 amino acids. V dropped 3 bases and J dropped 3 bases, with 6 bases sitting between them. The germline CDR1 and CDR2 sequences are MDHEN and SYDVKM. In nucleotides, the CDR3 is TGTGCCAGCAGTTTTAGCCTCTACGAGCAGTACTTC. It specifies CASSFSLYEQYF.

The chain is built from TRBV5-1 and TRBJ2-3; the D is unclear. There are 14 residues in the CDR3. Germline V gene lookup returns CDR1 SGHRS and CDR2 YFSETQ. V lost 3 bases and J lost 1, with 9 bases in between. The CDR3 DNA reads as TGCGCCAGCAGCTCCCTATTTGGCACAGATACGCAGTATTTT. This codes for CASSSLFGTDTQYF.

The J gene is TRBJ1-4, the V gene TRBV14, with a tentative D call TRBD1 (5 bases). Germline CDR1 is SGHDN and CDR2 is FVKESK. V was shortened by 4 bases and J by 5 bases, with 17 bases between the two germline ends. This CDR3 region has 16 residues. Here the CDR3 DNA reads TGTGCCAGCAGCCGCCTCCTCTTCCAGGGAAATGAAAAACTGTTTTTT. This sequence encodes CASSRLLFQGNEKLFF. Filled out from reference TRBV14 and TRBJ1-4, the complete variable domain reads EAGVTQFPSHSVIEKGQTVTLRCDPISGHDNLYWYRRVMGKEIKFLLHFVKESKQDESGMPNNRFLAERTGGTYSTLKVQPAELEDSGVYFCASSRLLFQGNEKLFFGSGTQLSVL.

The chain links TRBV15 to TRBJ1-5, with no clear D. The CDR3 length is 15 residues. V dropped 0 bases and J dropped 2 bases, with 8 bases sitting between them. Germline V lookup: CDR1 LNHNV, CDR2 YYDKDF (reference sequence). This CDR3 reads CATSRDLERNQPQHF. DNA of the CDR3: TGTGCCACCAGCAGAGATCTCGAGCGCAATCAGCCCCAGCATTTT. The full variable domain, in which reference TRBV15 and TRBJ1-5 provide the parts outside the CDR3, is DAMVIQNPRYQVTQFGKPVTLSCSQTLNHNVMYWYQQKSSQAPKLLFHYYDKDFNNEADTPDNFQSRRPNTSFCFLDIRSPGLGDTAMYLCATSRDLERNQPQHFGDGTRLSIL.

This clone was seen a few times. The V call is TRBV6-1, the J call TRBJ2-3, with TRBD2 matching over 10 bases. Germline lookup yields CDR1 MNHNS and CDR2 SASEGT. This CDR3 region has 17 residues. V gave up 0 bases and J gave up 6 bases; unmatched junction bases: 9. The CDR3 DNA sequence: TGTGCCAGCAGTGAAGCGGAGCGGGGGGGCGGTTGGGATACGCAGTATTTT. This gives the protein CASSEAERGGGWDTQYF.